This TCR beta chain was sequenced during a study of blood T cell repertoires in COVID-19 (dated by TCRdb to about 2020). With respect to the entire study: Collaborator samples came from the United States, Italy and Spain and covered acute and convalescent phases of COVID-19. The material from the prospective study consisted of cDNA or gDNA derived from T cells, B-cell-depleted T cells, or PBMCs. Deeply sampled blood TCRbeta repertoires from subjects exposed to, actively infected with, or recovered from COVID-19 were included in the dataset. A freely available public database, intended as a resource for researchers studying the immune response to SARS-CoV-2, is where the repertoires were released. Samples came from the ongoing ImmuneRACE study (first 160 participants) plus 1,254 subjects from 6 global collaborators. Sample metadata almost always included a de-identified subject ID, COVID-19 status, age in years and sex. Where available, HLA class I and class II types were taken from metadata supplied by the sample provider and were not determined by assay-based typing. What the work shows at the level of the full study, not this receptor alone: The amount of clinical and demographic metadata varied by source and participant and was provided uncurated.

Whole blood was collected in K2EDTA tubes by collaborating institutions according to the institutions' own protocols. Collaborator samples were shipped for TCRbeta analysis as frozen whole blood, isolated PBMCs, or DNA extracted from either sample type. TCRbeta CDR3 regions were amplified from genomic DNA using the immunoSEQ Assay, a bias-controlled multiplex PCR. The original methods were these. The number of nucleated cells in each sample was estimated by amplification of reference gene primers within the assay. To quantify the absolute abundance of each unique TCRbeta CDR3 rearrangement, sequence reads were collapsed and filtered. For each sample, productive Simpson clonality was calculated as the square root of Simpson's diversity index over productive rearrangements. TCRdb obtained this table from immuneACCESS and retained in-frame rearrangements with V and J assigned. These tables miss some clones; where compared with another copy, unresolved V genes account for less than half of the shortfall, and the remainder is unexplained. V, J and clone size were drawn from that table, and D and trimming were deduced from the DNA. The sample table records over 70,000 clones; more than 70% of these occur just once. Around 7.3% of the sample rests with the top ten.

Remarks on this clone: Its recognized antigen is unknown. The input lacks base qualities; no much larger clone sits a single base away.

V sheds 5 bases and J sheds 5 bases, leaving 16 bases between their ends. The CDR3 runs 14 residues from the cysteine to the phenylalanine. Kept here is only the CDR3 DNA, which spans 42 bases and is read in frame from base 1. From the germline V gene (reference sequence), CDR1 is SGHNT and CDR2 is YYREEE. The sample taken for sequencing was peripheral blood. Recombination linked TRBV5-4 to TRBJ1-2; TRBD1 is perhaps the D gene, given 5 matching bases. The TCR was taken from an elderly woman with acute or convalescent COVID-19. The sequenced DNA: TGTGCCAGCAGTCAGACAGCCAGCACTTATGGCTACACCTTC. This yields the protein CASSQTASTYGYTF.